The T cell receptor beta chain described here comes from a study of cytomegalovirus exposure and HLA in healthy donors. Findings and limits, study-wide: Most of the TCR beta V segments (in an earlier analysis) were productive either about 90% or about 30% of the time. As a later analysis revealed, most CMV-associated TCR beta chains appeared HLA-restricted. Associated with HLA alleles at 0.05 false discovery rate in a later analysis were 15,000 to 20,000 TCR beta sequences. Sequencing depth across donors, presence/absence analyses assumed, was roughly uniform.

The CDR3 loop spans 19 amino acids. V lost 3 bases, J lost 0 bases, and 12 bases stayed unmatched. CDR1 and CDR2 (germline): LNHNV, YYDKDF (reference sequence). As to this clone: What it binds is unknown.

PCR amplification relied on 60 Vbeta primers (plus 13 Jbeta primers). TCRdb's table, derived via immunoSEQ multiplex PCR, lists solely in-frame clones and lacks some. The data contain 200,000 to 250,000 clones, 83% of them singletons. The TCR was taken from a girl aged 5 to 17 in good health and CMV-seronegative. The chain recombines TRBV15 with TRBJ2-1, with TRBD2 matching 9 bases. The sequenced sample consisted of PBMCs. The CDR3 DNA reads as TGTGCCACCAGCAGGCCTTGGTCCAGCGGGAGGAGCTCCTACAATGAGCAGTTCTTC. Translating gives CATSRPWSSGRSSYNEQFF.